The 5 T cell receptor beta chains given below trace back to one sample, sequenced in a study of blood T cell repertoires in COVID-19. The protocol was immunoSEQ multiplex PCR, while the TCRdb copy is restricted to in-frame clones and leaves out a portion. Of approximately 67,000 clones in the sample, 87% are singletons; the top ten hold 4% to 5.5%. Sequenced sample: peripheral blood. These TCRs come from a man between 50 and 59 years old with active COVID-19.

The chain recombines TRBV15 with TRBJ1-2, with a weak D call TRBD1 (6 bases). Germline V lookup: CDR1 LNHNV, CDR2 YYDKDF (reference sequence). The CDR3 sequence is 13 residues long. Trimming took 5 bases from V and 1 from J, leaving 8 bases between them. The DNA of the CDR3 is TGTGCCACCAGCCCGGACAGTAACTATGGCTACACCTTC. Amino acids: CATSPDSNYGYTF. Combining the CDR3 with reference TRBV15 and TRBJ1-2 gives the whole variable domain DAMVIQNPRYQVTQFGKPVTLSCSQTLNHNVMYWYQQKSSQAPKLLFHYYDKDFNNEADTPDNFQSRRPNTSFCFLDIRSPGLGDTAMYLCATSPDSNYGYTFGSGTRLTVV.

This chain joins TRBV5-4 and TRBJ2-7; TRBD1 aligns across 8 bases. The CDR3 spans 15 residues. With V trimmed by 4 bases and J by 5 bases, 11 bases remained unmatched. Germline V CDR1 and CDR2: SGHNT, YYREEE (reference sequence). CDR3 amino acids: CASSAFRGQADEQYF. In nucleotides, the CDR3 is TGTGCCAGCAGCGCCTTCAGGGGGCAAGCGGACGAGCAGTACTTC.

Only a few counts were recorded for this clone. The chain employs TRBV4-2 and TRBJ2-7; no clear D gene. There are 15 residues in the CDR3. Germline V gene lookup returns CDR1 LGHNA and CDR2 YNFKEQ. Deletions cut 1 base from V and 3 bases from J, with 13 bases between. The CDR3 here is CASSQAAALDYEQYF. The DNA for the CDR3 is TGTGCCAGCAGCCAAGCGGCGGCTCTAGACTACGAGCAGTACTTC.

The CDR3 DNA is TGTGCCAGCAGGGACAGGGGCAGTATGAACACTGAAGCTTTCTTT. Amino acid sequence: CASRDRGSMNTEAFF. The chain recombines TRBV6-5 with TRBJ1-1, with 9 bases lining up with TRBD1. The CDR3 has 15 residues. Losses at the gene ends were 6 bases for V and 0 bases for J; bases not matched to a gene: 5. Germline lookup yields CDR1 MNHEY and CDR2 SVGAGI.

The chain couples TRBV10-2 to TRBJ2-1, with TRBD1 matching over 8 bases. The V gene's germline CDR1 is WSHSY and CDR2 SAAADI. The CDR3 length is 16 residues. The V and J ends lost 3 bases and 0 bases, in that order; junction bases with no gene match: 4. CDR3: CASSDHRGSSYNEQFF. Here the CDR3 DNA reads TGCGCCAGCAGTGACCACAGGGGGAGCTCCTACAATGAGCAGTTCTTC.